This T cell receptor beta chain was sequenced for a study of blood T cell repertoires in COVID-19 (TCRdb year 2020). For the study in its entirety: Collaborator samples came from the United States, Italy and Spain and covered acute and convalescent phases of COVID-19. Where HLA class I and class II types were available, the types were taken from metadata supplied by the sample provider, not from assay-based typing. Deeply sampled blood TCRbeta repertoires from subjects exposed to, actively infected with, or recovered from COVID-19 were included in the dataset. The samples were drawn from the first 160 participants of the ongoing ImmuneRACE study and from some 1,300 subjects provided by 6 global collaborators. The material from the prospective study consisted of cDNA or gDNA derived from T cells, B-cell-depleted T cells, or PBMCs. The repertoires were released in a freely available public database meant as a resource for research on the immune response to SARS-CoV-2. A de-identified subject ID, COVID-19 status, age in years and sex were almost always included in the sample metadata. General conclusions and limits of the study: The amount of clinical and demographic metadata varied by source and participant and was provided uncurated.

The CDR3 runs 16 amino acids, cysteine and phenylalanine included. The read is trimmed to its CDR3 DNA, 48 bases read in frame from base 1. V and J are truncated by 2 bases and 7 bases respectively, leaving an intervening sequence of 15 bases. As encoded in the germline V gene, CDR1 is KGHSH while CDR2 is LQKENI. The immunoSEQ Assay, a bias-controlled multiplex PCR, was used to amplify TCRbeta CDR3 regions from genomic DNA. As for the original processing: The number of nucleated cells in each sample was estimated by amplification of reference gene primers within the assay. To quantify the absolute abundance of each unique TCRbeta CDR3 rearrangement, sequence reads were collapsed and filtered. For each sample, productive Simpson clonality was calculated as the square root of Simpson's diversity index over productive rearrangements. TCRdb re-hosts the immuneACCESS table, in-frame sequences only. Its copies lack some clones; in the studies checked, an unresolved V gene accounts for under half of them, and the cause for the rest is not known. For V, J and clone size, that table is used; D and trimming come from the DNA. This sample comprises tens of thousands of clones, roughly 76% of them detected only once. The ten largest clones add up to 20% of the sample.

Each collaborating institution followed its own protocols to collect whole blood in K2EDTA tubes. For TCRbeta analysis, collaborators shipped samples as frozen whole blood, isolated PBMCs, or DNA extracted from either of those sample types. This clone was seen only a few times. Which antigen it targets is not known. No base-level quality is on record; no much larger clone is a single base apart. Sequences were obtained from peripheral blood. Recombination linked TRBV18 to TRBJ1-6; 6 matching bases give a weak D call of TRBD1. The sequence came from a woman in her 70s with acute or convalescent COVID-19. Read as DNA, the sequence is TGTGCCAGCTCACCAACAGGGCTGTCGGGAAATTCACCCCTCCACTTT. This codes for CASSPTGLSGNSPLHF.